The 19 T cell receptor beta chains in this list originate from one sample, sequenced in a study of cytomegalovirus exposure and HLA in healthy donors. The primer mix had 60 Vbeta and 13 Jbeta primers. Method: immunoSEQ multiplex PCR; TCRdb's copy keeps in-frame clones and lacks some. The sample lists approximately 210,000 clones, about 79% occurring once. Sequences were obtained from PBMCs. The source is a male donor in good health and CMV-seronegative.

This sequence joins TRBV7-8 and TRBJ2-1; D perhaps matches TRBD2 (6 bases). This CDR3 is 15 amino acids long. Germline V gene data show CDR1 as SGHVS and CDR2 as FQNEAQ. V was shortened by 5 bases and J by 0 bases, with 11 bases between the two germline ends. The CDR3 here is CASSTGALSYNEQFF. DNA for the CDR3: TGTGCCAGCAGCACGGGAGCCCTCTCCTACAATGAGCAGTTCTTC.

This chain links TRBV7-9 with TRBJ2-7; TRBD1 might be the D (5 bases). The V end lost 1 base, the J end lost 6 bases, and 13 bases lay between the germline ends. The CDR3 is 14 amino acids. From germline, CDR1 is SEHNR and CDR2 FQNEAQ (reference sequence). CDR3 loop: CASSLGGRPGEQYF. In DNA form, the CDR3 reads TGTGCCAGCAGCTTAGGGGGCCGACCGGGCGAGCAGTACTTC.

CDR3 protein: CASSPSEVNTEAFF. In DNA form, the CDR3 reads TGTGCCAGCAGTCCCTCAGAGGTTAACACTGAAGCTTTCTTT. The rearrangement joins TRBV27 to TRBJ1-1, with D unclear. V lost 5 bases and J lost 2, with 12 bases in between. The CDR3 is 14 amino acids. Per the germline V gene, CDR1 is MNHEY and CDR2 is SMNVEV (reference sequence).

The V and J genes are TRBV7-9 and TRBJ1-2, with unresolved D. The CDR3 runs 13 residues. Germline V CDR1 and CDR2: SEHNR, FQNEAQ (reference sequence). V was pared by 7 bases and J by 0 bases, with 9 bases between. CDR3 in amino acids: CASTSGANYGYTF. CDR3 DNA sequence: TGTGCCAGCACCTCGGGAGCTAACTATGGCTACACCTTC.

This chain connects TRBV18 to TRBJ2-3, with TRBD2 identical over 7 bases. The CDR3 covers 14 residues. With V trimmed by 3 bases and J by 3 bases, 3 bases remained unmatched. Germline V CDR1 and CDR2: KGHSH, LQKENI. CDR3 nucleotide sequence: TGTGCCAGCTCACCTCGGACTAGTACAGATACGCAGTATTTT. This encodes CASSPRTSTDTQYF.

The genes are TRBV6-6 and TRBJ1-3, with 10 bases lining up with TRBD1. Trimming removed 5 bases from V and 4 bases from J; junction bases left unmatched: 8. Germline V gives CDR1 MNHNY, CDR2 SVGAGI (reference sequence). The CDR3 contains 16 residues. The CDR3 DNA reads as TGTGCCAGCAGTGTCCGACAGGGGGCGAGGGGAAACACCATATATTTT. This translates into CASSVRQGARGNTIYF.

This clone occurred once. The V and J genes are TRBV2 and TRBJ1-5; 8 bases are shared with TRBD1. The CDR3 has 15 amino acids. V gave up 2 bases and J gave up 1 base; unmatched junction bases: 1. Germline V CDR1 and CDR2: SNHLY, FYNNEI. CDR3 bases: TGTGCCAGCAGTGAAAACAGGGGGAGCAATCAGCCCCAGCATTTT. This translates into CASSENRGSNQPQHF.

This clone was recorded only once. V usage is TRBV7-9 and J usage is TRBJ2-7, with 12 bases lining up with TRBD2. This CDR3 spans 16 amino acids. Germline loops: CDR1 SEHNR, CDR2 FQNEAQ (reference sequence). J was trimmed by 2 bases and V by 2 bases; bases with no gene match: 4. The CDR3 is CASSLRRTSGTYEQYF. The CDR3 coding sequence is TGTGCCAGCAGCTTAAGGCGGACTAGCGGGACCTACGAGCAGTACTTC.

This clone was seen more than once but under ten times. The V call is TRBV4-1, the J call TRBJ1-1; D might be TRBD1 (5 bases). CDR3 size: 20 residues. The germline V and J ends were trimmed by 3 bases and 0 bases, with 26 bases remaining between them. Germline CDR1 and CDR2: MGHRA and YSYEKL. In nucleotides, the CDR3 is TGCGCCAGCAGCCACCCCGCCGGTGGGACTTCCAGGGTTATGAACACTGAAGCTTTCTTT. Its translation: CASSHPAGGTSRVMNTEAFF.

This CDR3 reads CASSSGQGAWGQETQYF. The CDR3 nucleotides read TGTGCCAGCAGTTCGGGACAGGGGGCGTGGGGCCAAGAGACCCAGTACTTC. V gene TRBV28 combines with J gene TRBJ2-5, with 12 positions matching TRBD1. The CDR3 covers 17 residues. Germline V CDR1 and CDR2: MDHEN, SYDVKM. The V segment lost 4 bases and the J segment 1 base; nucleotides outside the gene matches: 7.

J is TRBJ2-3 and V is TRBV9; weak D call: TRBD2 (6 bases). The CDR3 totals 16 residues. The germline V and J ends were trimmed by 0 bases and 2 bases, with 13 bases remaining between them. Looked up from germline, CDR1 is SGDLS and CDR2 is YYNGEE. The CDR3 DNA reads TGTGCCAGCAGCGTAGGAGTTAGCGGTACCACAGATACGCAGTATTTT. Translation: CASSVGVSGTTDTQYF.

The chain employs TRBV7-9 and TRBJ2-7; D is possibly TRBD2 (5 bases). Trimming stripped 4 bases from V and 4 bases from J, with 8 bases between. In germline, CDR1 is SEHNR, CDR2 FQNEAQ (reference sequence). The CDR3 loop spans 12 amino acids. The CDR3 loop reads CASSSGWYEQYF. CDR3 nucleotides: TGTGCCAGCAGCTCGGGGTGGTACGAGCAGTACTTC.

CDR3 residues: CASSAVEGRDGYTF. In DNA, the CDR3 is TGTGCCAGCAGCGCCGTTGAGGGTAGGGATGGCTACACCTTC. This chain joins TRBV7-9 and TRBJ1-2; D gene unclear. Trimming left V 5 bases short and J 6 bases short, with 16 bases between. In germline, CDR1 is SEHNR, CDR2 FQNEAQ (reference sequence). This CDR3 has 14 amino acids. The full variable domain, with the rest looked up from reference TRBV7-9 and TRBJ1-2, is DTGVSQNPRHKITKRGQNVTFRCDPISEHNRLYWYRQTLGQGPEFLTYFQNEAQLEKSRLLSDRFSAERPKGSFSTLEIQRTEQGDSAMYLCASSAVEGRDGYTFGSGTRLTVV.

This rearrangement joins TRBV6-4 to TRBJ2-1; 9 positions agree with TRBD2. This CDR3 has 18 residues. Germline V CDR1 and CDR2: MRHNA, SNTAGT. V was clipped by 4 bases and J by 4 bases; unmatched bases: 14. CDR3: CASSAWGSTSGLYNEQFF. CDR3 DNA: TGTGCCAGCAGTGCCTGGGGGTCTACTAGCGGGCTGTACAATGAGCAGTTCTTC.

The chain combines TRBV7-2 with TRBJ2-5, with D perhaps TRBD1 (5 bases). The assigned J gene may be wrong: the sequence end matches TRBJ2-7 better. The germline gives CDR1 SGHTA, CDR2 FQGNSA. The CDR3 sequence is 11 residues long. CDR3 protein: CASRVGHEQYF. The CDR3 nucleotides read TGTGCCAGCAGGGTGGGGCACGAGCAGTACTTC.

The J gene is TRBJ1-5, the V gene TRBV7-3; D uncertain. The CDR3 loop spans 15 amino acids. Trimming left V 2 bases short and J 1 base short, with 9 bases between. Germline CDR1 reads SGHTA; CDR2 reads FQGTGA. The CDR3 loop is CASSLGGLSNQPQHF. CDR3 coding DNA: TGTGCCAGCAGCTTAGGAGGCCTGAGCAATCAGCCCCAGCATTTT.

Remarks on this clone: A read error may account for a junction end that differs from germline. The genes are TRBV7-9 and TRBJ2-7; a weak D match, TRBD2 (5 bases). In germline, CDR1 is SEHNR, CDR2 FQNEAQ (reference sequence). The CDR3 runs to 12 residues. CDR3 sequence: CSSSPYGDEQYF. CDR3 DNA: TGTTCCAGCAGCCCTTACGGGGACGAGCAGTACTTC.

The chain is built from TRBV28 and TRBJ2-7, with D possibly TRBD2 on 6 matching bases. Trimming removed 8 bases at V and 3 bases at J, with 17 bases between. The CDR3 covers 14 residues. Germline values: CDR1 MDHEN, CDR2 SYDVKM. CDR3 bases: TGTGCCAGCGGCCCGGCGGGGTACCGCTACGAGCAGTACTTC. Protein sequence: CASGPAGYRYEQYF.

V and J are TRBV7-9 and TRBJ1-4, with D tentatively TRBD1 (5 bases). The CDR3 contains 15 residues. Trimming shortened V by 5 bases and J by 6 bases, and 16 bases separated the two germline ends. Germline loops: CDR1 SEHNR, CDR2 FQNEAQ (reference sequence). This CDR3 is CASSLTRGEHEKLFF. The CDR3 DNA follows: TGTGCCAGCAGCCTTACCCGGGGGGAGCATGAAAAACTGTTTTTT.